The T cell receptor (beta chain) under discussion was sequenced for a study of human T cells and chemical hapten exposure (dated by TCRdb to about 2021). About the full investigation: For sensitization, 2% DPC in acetone was applied to a roughly 2 cm by roughly 2 cm area of upper inner arm skin. Libraries were pooled for sequencing, and variation in per-sample TCR yields was attributed mainly to small differences in library volumes within the pool. Patch testing was performed on the upper back with Finn chambers containing 0.01% DPC, and the patch tests were scored after 6 days according to International Contact Dermatitis Research Group standards. This study followed changes in the peripheral blood TCR repertoire in vivo during primary and secondary sensitization of alopecia patients to the hapten diphenylcyclopropenone (DPC). Blood samples were taken from patients before sensitization (week 0) and at 2, 6 and about 24 weeks after DPC sensitization. Throughout the study period of around 24 weeks, patients also received therapeutic DPC doses to the scalp every week. Both TCR alpha and TCR beta chains were sequenced from each blood RNA sample. Alopecia areata with under or over 50% scalp involvement, alopecia totalis and alopecia universalis were represented in the patient cohort, which was mostly female. Approximately 28 alopecia patients provided blood for TCR sequencing at one to four time points (pre-sensitization, 2, 6 and 24 weeks).

Ten or more counts support this clonotype. Its target antigen remains unknown. No base qualities exist here, and no much larger clone lies one base off it. The CDR3, cysteine through phenylalanine, is 15 amino acids long. The DNA shown is the 45-base CDR3, in frame from base 1. CDR1 MNHEY and CDR2 SVGAGI are derived from the germline V gene. V is reduced by 5 bases and J by 2 bases, leaving a spacing of 13 bases between them. This specimen's time point label, per the study, means: patch test 1, 2 weeks after DPC sensitization. The sample's treatment or condition, from its label and the paper: therapeutic diphenylcyclopropenone sensitization with weekly scalp DPC. Total RNA was extracted from unfractionated whole blood collected in Tempus Blood RNA tubes. At every patch-test visit, the blood draw took place before the patch test was put on. Patients were considered eligible if aged 18 to 70, diagnosed with alopecia and deemed suitable for DPC therapy, and patients were excluded if pregnant.

The library was generated by RACE. Sequencing took place on a NextSeq 500. During library preparation, unique molecular identifiers were attached to individual cDNA molecules so that TCRs could be counted quantitatively and reproducibly. The original methods were these. Samples had a median of approximately 96,000 TCRs, with a range from about 20,000 to 690,600. The Decombinator software suite was used to annotate the V, J and CDR3 of the TCR reads. For the PS versus PT1 abundance plots, all samples were subsampled to the same number of TCRs (28,000). TCRs were defined as expanded if absent before sensitization and observed at least eight times at the 2-week time point. TCRdb redid the processing of the public reads, applying fastp at Q25 and MiXCR, and retained in-frame beta chains. CDR3 protein duplicates are merged, each entry listing the most common genes and DNA. What appears here as the V and J calls and clone size reflects TCRdb's work, not the paper's. The sample table shows about 35,000 distinct CDR3 sequences, and more than 6% are seen once. Roughly 9.2% of the sample goes to the ten largest clones.

Study-level results and caveats: Patch test score was positively correlated with the number of PT1 expanded TCRs, with significance at thresholds 8, 16 and 32 but not at 4. No change with DPC sensitization was found in the number of TCRs above 1 in 1000 frequency, and no evidence of global repertoire structure alterations was found. Because every patient had alopecia, a presumed autoimmune disease, the patients' immune response might differ from that of healthy individuals. Significantly more large CDR3 similarity clusters were formed by expanded TCRs than by pre-sensitization or healthy control sets, consistent with antigen-driven responses. Repeated subsampling changed both the strength of the expansion versus patch-test correlation and the threshold at which the correlation became significant.

The specimen was whole blood, collected in connection with sensitization to the hapten diphenylcyclopropenone (DPC). This TCR came from a woman younger than 45 with alopecia areata. Some clones in this sample may be carry-over from other donors' samples. The rearranged segments are TRBV6-5 and TRBJ1-5; a tentative D match to TRBD1 spans 6 bases. The nucleotides read TGTGCCAGCAGTAGAGGGACATTGGGCAATCAGCCCCAGCATTTT. The translation is CASSRGTLGNQPQHF.